One sample yielded the 20 T cell receptor beta chains listed below, sequenced in a study of T cells after yellow fever vaccination. TCRdb reprocessed the 5' RACE reads via MiXCR and lists one record per CDR3 protein. The sample has around 100,000 distinct CDR3 sequences; 6.5% to 9% are singletons. Sequencing used CD8+ T cells sorted from PBMCs, obtained 45 days after the yellow fever booster vaccination. The receptor source for this set is a young man who received the YFV17D yellow fever vaccine.

The chain links TRBV7-6 to TRBJ2-7; 9 bases line up with TRBD1. Germline V gene sequence: CDR1 SGHVS, CDR2 FNYEAQ. This CDR3 region has 15 residues. The junction had 4 bases not matched to a gene; V was cut back by 1 base and J by 3 bases. The DNA of the CDR3 is TGTGCCAGCAGCTTAGGGACAGGGGCCGACTACGAGCAGTACTTC. Protein sequence: CASSLGTGADYEQYF.

The V and J genes are TRBV20-1 and TRBJ2-7, with TRBD2 matching 8 bases. The CDR3 length is 14 residues. V shed 6 bases, J shed 2 bases, and the junction held 9 bases outside the gene matches. Looked up from germline, CDR1 is DFQATT and CDR2 is SNEGSKA (reference sequence). This CDR3 reads CSAYSGKAAYEQYF. In DNA form, the CDR3 reads TGCAGTGCCTATAGCGGGAAGGCCGCCTACGAGCAGTACTTC.

This clonotype was observed a handful of times. V and J are TRBV20-1 and TRBJ2-7; D is perhaps TRBD1 (6 bases). In germline, CDR1 is DFQATT, CDR2 SNEGSKA (reference sequence). Trimming shortened V by 3 bases and J by 1 base, and 10 bases separated the two germline ends. The CDR3 is 13 residues long. The CDR3 sequence is CSARVQGSYEQYF. The CDR3 region has the DNA TGCAGTGCTAGGGTACAGGGTTCCTACGAGCAGTACTTC.

This clonotype has a handful of counts. This rearrangement joins TRBV7-9 to TRBJ1-4; TRBD1 aligns across 7 bases. With V trimmed by 5 bases and J by 3 bases, 12 bases remained unmatched. Germline CDR1 and CDR2: SEHNR and FQNEAQ (reference sequence). CDR3 length equals 17 residues. CDR3 nucleotide sequence: TGTGCCAGCAGCACCTGGCCCTCGGGACAGCCTAATGAAAAACTGTTTTTT. It yields the protein CASSTWPSGQPNEKLFF.

At least ten counts were recorded for this clonotype. V usage is TRBV20-1 and J usage is TRBJ2-3; D is possibly TRBD2 (5 bases). V lost 3 bases to trimming and J lost 2 bases, with 9 bases between them. Germline V gives CDR1 DFQATT, CDR2 SNEGSKA (reference sequence). The CDR3 sequence is 13 residues long. CDR3 in DNA: TGCAGTGCTAGCCCCGGGGTCACAGATACGCAGTATTTT. Translation: CSASPGVTDTQYF.

This clonotype was counted ten times or more. The chain recombines TRBV20-1 with TRBJ2-7; a weak D match, TRBD1 (7 bases). Germline lookup yields CDR1 DFQATT and CDR2 SNEGSKA (reference sequence). CDR3 size: 14 residues. Trimming took 0 bases from V and 4 from J, leaving 13 bases between them. CDR3 nucleotides: TGCAGTGCTAGAGATCGCGGGACAGAGTACGAGCAGTACTTC. Amino acids: CSARDRGTEYEQYF.

This clonotype was seen at least ten times. The chain joins TRBV25-1 to TRBJ1-2, with 7 bases fitting TRBD1. Trimming took 5 bases from V and 4 from J; bases not matched to a gene: 7. Germline V lookup: CDR1 MGHDK, CDR2 SYGVNS. The CDR3 is 14 residues long. The CDR3 region is CASSTRTGGYGYTF. The CDR3 nucleotides are TGTGCCAGCAGTACCAGGACAGGCGGCTATGGCTACACCTTC.

The chain combines TRBV5-4 with TRBJ2-5; D is unclear. V was cut by 1 base and J by 0 bases, with 7 bases left in between. This CDR3 region has 14 residues. Germline loops: CDR1 SGHNT, CDR2 YYREEE (reference sequence). DNA for the CDR3: TGTGCCAGCAGCTTGTTTGGGAACCAAGAGACCCAGTACTTC. Its protein is CASSLFGNQETQYF.

This clonotype has ten or more counts. The chain joins TRBV12-3 or TRBV12-4 to TRBJ1-1; TRBD1 is a possible D gene (5 bases). Trimming removed 7 bases at V and 1 base at J, with 13 bases between. The CDR3 is 14 residues long. The CDR3 is CASTPSGENTEAFF. CDR3 coding DNA: TGTGCCAGCACCCCTTCGGGGGAGAACACTGAAGCTTTCTTT.

For this clonotype: One base away lies a much larger clone, so this may be a sequencing read error. This sequence joins TRBV6-2 or TRBV6-3 and TRBJ2-1, with 7 bases fitting TRBD2. Germline CDR1 and CDR2: MNHEY and SVGEGT. This CDR3 comprises 16 residues. CDR3 sequence: CASSYGSGILYSEQFF. CDR3 bases: TGTGCCAGCAGTTACGGGAGCGGGATTTTATACAGTGAGCAGTTCTTC.

About this clonotype: Mismatch with germline at one junction end may stem from a read error. The V call is TRBV7-8, the J call TRBJ2-6; D call uncertain. This CDR3 has 14 residues. Germline CDR1 is SGHVS and CDR2 is FQNEAQ. The CDR3 bases are TGTGACAGCATGCCCTTTGTTGGGGCCAACGTCCTGACTTTC. Protein sequence: CDSMPFVGANVLTF.

This clonotype occurred many times. V usage is TRBV7-2 and J usage is TRBJ2-3; TRBD2 might be the D (6 bases). CDR3 length equals 17 residues. Looked up from germline, CDR1 is SGHTA and CDR2 is FQGNSA. Trimming shortened V by 3 bases and J by 1 base, and 17 bases separated the two germline ends. CDR3 sequence (DNA): TGTGCCAGCAGCTTGCCGTACGGGAGAGAAGGCACAGATACGCAGTATTTT. It yields the protein CASSLPYGREGTDTQYF.

In this sample, this clonotype turned up many times. This chain connects TRBV15 to TRBJ2-7, with D unresolved. Trimming took 5 bases from V and 2 from J, leaving 10 bases between them. Germline V gene sequence: CDR1 LNHNV, CDR2 YYDKDF (reference sequence). The CDR3 has 13 residues. CDR3 bases: TGTGCCACCAGCCTCTCGCGGACCTACGAGCAGTACTTC. Its protein product is CATSLSRTYEQYF.

This clonotype was found many times. V usage is TRBV4-2 and J usage is TRBJ2-1; 10 positions match TRBD2. V lost 1 base to trimming and J lost 8 bases; unmatched junction nucleotides: 5. CDR1 is LGHNA and CDR2 is YNFKEQ in the germline V gene. CDR3 size: 15 residues. CDR3 amino acids: CASSQGLAGVYEQFF. In DNA, the CDR3 is TGTGCCAGCAGCCAAGGCCTAGCGGGAGTCTATGAGCAGTTCTTC.

This clonotype was observed many times. The gene calls are TRBV3-1 and TRBJ2-7; D unresolved. The CDR3 is made up of 16 amino acids. V was cut by 3 bases and J by 2 bases, with 17 bases left in between. Germline V CDR1 and CDR2: LGHDT, YNNKEL (reference sequence). CDR3 coding DNA: TGTGCCAGCAGCCAGTTCCCGCAGACATTGACCTACGAGCAGTACTTC. It specifies CASSQFPQTLTYEQYF.

This clonotype was found a few times. The chain joins TRBV4-3 to TRBJ2-1; D possibly corresponds to TRBD2 (6 bases). Trimming took off 0 bases at V and 0 bases at J, with 18 bases between the two ends. CDR1 and CDR2 (germline): LGHNA, YSLEER. The CDR3 extends over 19 amino acids. The CDR3 DNA is TGCGCCAGCAGCCAAGATCAACAGGTAGCGGAAAGCTCCTACAATGAGCAGTTCTTC. Amino acids: CASSQDQQVAESSYNEQFF.

This clonotype was seen at least ten times. The CDR3 loop is CASSLPSGSDEQFF. CDR3 DNA sequence: TGCGCCAGCAGCTTGCCTAGCGGGAGTGATGAGCAGTTCTTC. This sequence joins TRBV5-1 and TRBJ2-1, with 10 nucleotides matching TRBD2. This CDR3 has 14 amino acids. J was trimmed by 8 bases and V by 1 base; bases with no gene match: 3. CDR1 and CDR2 (germline): SGHRS, YFSETQ.

In this sample, this clonotype turned up many times. This sequence joins TRBV5-5 and TRBJ1-6, with D maybe TRBD1 (5 bases). Germline CDR1 reads SGHKS; CDR2 reads YYEKEE (reference sequence). The CDR3 covers 17 residues. The V end was cut by 4 bases, the J end by 2 bases, with 16 bases between. The CDR3 DNA reads TGTGCCAGCAGCCCGGGACCGCCTGCGCCCTATAATTCACCCCTCCACTTT. The encoded protein is CASSPGPPAPYNSPLHF.

This clonotype occurred many times. J is TRBJ1-1 and V is TRBV27; a possible D gene is TRBD1 (5 bases). There are 15 residues in the CDR3. Trimming removed 5 bases at V and 0 bases at J, with 13 bases between. Germline CDR1 is MNHEY and CDR2 is SMNVEV (reference sequence). CDR3 DNA sequence: TGTGCCAGCAGTAAGGGGACCAACATGAACACTGAAGCTTTCTTT. Translation: CASSKGTNMNTEAFF.

This clonotype showed up just a few times. The V call is TRBV4-1, the J call TRBJ2-1, with 7 positions matching TRBD2. J was trimmed by 3 bases and V by 8 bases; bases with no gene match: 10. The CDR3 spans 15 residues. Germline CDR1 is MGHRA and CDR2 is YSYEKL. The CDR3 loop reads CASAPLATYYNEQFF. The CDR3 DNA follows: TGCGCCAGCGCACCACTAGCGACTTACTACAATGAGCAGTTCTTC.